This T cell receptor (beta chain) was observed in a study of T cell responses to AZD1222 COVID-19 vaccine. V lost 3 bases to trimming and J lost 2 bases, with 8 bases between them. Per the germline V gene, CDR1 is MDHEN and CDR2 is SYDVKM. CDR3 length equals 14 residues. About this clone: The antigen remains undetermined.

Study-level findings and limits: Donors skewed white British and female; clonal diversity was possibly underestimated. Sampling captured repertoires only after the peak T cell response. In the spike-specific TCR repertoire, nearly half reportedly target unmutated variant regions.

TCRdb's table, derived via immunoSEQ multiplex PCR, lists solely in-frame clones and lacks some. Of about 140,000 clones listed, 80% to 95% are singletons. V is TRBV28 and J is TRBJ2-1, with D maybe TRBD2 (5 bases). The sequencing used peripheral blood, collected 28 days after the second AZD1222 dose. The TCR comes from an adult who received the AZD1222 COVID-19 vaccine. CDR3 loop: CASSFTGTYNEQFF. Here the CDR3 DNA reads TGTGCCAGCAGTTTTACGGGGACCTACAATGAGCAGTTCTTC.